This T cell receptor beta chain was identified in a study of T cells after yellow fever vaccination. This clonotype was observed many times. As yet, its antigen is unknown. General observations from the study: Though weaker, the secondary response peaked faster, on day 5 versus 15. After the booster, approximately 96% of CD4 and 75% to 90% of CD8 primary-response clones were re-detected.

J lost 7 bases, V lost 5 bases, and 4 bases had no gene match. Germline CDR1 is SGHTA and CDR2 is FQGNSA. The CDR3 has 13 residues. Each CDR3 protein gets one entry after TCRdb re-called the 5' RACE reads with MiXCR. The sample has about 210,000 distinct CDR3 sequences, 3% to 4% seen once. The input for sequencing was CD4+ T cells sorted from PBMCs, taken 10 days after the yellow fever booster vaccination. The J gene is TRBJ1-4, the V gene TRBV7-2, with 7 nucleotides matching TRBD1. This receptor was identified in a man aged 18 to 30 who received the YFV17D yellow fever vaccine. This CDR3 reads CASSARTGEKLFF. CDR3 nucleotide sequence: TGTGCCAGCAGCGCCCGGACAGGTGAAAAACTGTTTTTT.